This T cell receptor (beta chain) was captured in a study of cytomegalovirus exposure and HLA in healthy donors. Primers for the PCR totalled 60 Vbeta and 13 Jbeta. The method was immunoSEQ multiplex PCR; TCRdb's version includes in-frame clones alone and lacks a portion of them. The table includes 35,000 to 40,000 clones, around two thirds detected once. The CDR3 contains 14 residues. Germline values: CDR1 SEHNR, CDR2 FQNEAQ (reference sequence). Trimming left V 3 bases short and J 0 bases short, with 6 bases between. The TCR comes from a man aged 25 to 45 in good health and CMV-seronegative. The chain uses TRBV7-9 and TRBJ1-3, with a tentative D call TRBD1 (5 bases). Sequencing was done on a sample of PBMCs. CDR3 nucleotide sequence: TGTGCCAGCAGCTTGGGGCACTCTGGAAACACCATATATTTT. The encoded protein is CASSLGHSGNTIYF. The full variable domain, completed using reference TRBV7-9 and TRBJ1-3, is DTGVSQNPRHKITKRGQNVTFRCDPISEHNRLYWYRQTLGQGPEFLTYFQNEAQLEKSRLLSDRFSAERPKGSFSTLEIQRTEQGDSAMYLCASSLGHSGNTIYFGEGSWLTVV.